One sample yielded the 4 T cell receptor beta chains listed below, sequenced in a study of blood T cell repertoires in COVID-19. Assay: immunoSEQ multiplex PCR; the TCRdb copy retains only in-frame clones and omits some. Of roughly 280,000 clones listed, 88% are singletons. The material sequenced was PBMCs or T cells enriched from blood (not recorded which). The origin of the receptors is a woman aged 45 to 65 who had recovered from COVID-19.

V and J are TRBV19 and TRBJ1-5; perhaps TRBD1 as D (6 bases). CDR1 and CDR2 (germline): LNHDA, SQIVND (reference sequence). The V end lost 7 bases, the J end lost 1 base, and 11 bases lay between the germline ends. There are 14 residues in the CDR3. The CDR3 here is CASTKTGSNQPQHF. DNA for the CDR3: TGTGCCAGTACCAAAACAGGGAGCAATCAGCCCCAGCATTTT.

CDR3: CASNTAFYGYTF. The CDR3 bases are TGTGCCAGTAACACAGCATTCTATGGCTACACCTTC. The chain combines TRBV19 with TRBJ1-2; D is ambiguous. This CDR3 comprises 12 residues. Germline values: CDR1 LNHDA, CDR2 SQIVND (reference sequence). The V end lost 7 bases, the J end lost 4 bases, and 10 bases lay between the germline ends.

This chain links TRBV28 with TRBJ1-6, with a tentative D call TRBD1 (6 bases). The germline V and J ends were trimmed by 5 bases and 5 bases, with 16 bases remaining between them. CDR3 length equals 16 residues. Germline V gene sequence: CDR1 MDHEN, CDR2 SYDVKM. The CDR3 is CASSQPTDRNNSPLHF. CDR3 nucleotide sequence: TGTGCCAGCAGTCAACCCACGGACAGAAATAATTCACCCCTCCACTTT. The variable domain in full, with the rest retrieved from reference TRBV28 and TRBJ1-6, is DVKVTQSSRYLVKRTGEKVFLECVQDMDHENMFWYRQDPGLGLRLIYFSYDVKMKEKGDIPEGYSVSREKKERFSLILESASTNQTSMYLCASSQPTDRNNSPLHFGNGTRLTVT.

Only one count was recorded for this clone. This sequence joins TRBV28 and TRBJ1-1; no reliable D call. The CDR3 is made up of 14 amino acids. V lost 5 bases and J 5 bases, leaving 15 bases between the germline ends. Germline CDR1 and CDR2: MDHEN and SYDVKM. The DNA for the CDR3 is TGTGCCAGCAGTCTGCGGGATCCCATAACTGAAGCTTTCTTT. Amino acids: CASSLRDPITEAFF.